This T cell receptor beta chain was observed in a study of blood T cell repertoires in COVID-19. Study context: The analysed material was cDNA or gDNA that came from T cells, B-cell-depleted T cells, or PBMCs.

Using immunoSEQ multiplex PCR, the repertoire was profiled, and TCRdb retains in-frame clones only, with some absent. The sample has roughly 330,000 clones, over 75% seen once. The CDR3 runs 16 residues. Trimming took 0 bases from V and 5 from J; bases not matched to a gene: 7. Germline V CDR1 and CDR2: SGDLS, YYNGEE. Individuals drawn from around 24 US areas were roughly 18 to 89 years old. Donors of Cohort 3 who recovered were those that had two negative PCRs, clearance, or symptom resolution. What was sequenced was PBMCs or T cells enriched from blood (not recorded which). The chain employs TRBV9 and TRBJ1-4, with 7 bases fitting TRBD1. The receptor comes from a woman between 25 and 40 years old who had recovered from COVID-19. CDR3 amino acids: CASSVAPGTENEKLFF. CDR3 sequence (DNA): TGTGCCAGCAGCGTAGCCCCAGGGACAGAAAATGAAAAACTGTTTTTT. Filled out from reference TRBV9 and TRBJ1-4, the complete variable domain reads DSGVTQTPKHLITATGQRVTLRCSPRSGDLSVYWYQQSLDQGLQFLIQYYNGEERAKGNILERFSAQQFPDLHSELNLSSLELGDSALYFCASSVAPGTENEKLFFGSGTQLSVL.